The rows below give T cell receptor beta chains drawn from one sample of a study of cytomegalovirus exposure and HLA in healthy donors. Here immunoSEQ multiplex PCR was the method, and the copy in TCRdb shows in-frame clones only, minus some. The sample has around 110,000 clones, more than 65% seen once; the top ten hold around 0.79%. Sequenced material: PBMCs. Receptors originate from a woman aged 25-40 years in good health and CMV-seronegative. Each CDR3 is given with its conserved first and last residue.

V	J	CDR3
TRBV7-2	TRBJ2-1	CASSTSLAGAAGEQFF
TRBV11-3	TRBJ1-1	CASSLGRLNTEAFF
TRBV30	TRBJ1-1	CAWSVRGTEAFF
TRBV7-7	TRBJ2-5	CASSPTAPGGTQYF
TRBV30	TRBJ1-1	CAWRPGGQGLTEAFF
TRBV5-6	TRBJ1-2	CASSLWRLLNYGYTF
TRBV7-2	TRBJ2-3	CASSFGQAGTDTQYF
TRBV18	TRBJ1-1	CASSPSGTQNTEAFF
TRBV5-6	TRBJ2-7	CASSIPGQGSYEQYF
TRBV18	TRBJ1-1	CASSPSGMNTEAFF
TRBV4-2	TRBJ1-2	CASSQVYPGDYGYTF
TRBV6-5	TRBJ1-3	CASSYSDRLSGNTIYF
TRBV6-6	TRBJ2-7	CASSHSWDREAVEQYF
TRBV7-3	TRBJ2-3	CASSLSGGTSTDTQYF
TRBV30	TRBJ2-2	CAWSETGGELFF
TRBV25-1	TRBJ2-7	CASSDPSGVFYEQYF
TRBV28	TRBJ1-4	CASSLIVEGASNEKLFF
TRBV27	TRBJ2-5	CASSLTGPRETQYF
TRBV7-6	TRBJ2-3	CASSRERVTQYF
TRBV19	TRBJ1-6	CATRSIRDRGSPLHF
TRBV6-5	TRBJ1-2	CASSYQAGNYGYTF
TRBV6-5	TRBJ1-1	CASSRDRGEAFF
TRBV30	TRBJ2-1	CAWSVSRTSGYYNEQFF
TRBV5-3	TRBJ2-7	CARSRSRYKGQTKGQYF
TRBV15	TRBJ2-7	CATSKSDGDYEQYF
TRBV6-5	TRBJ2-7	CASSYSIGQGYEQYF
TRBV6-1	TRBJ2-1	CASSEEAGGGNEQFF
TRBV13	TRBJ2-1	CASSSGGLAGGHEQFF
TRBV4-2	TRBJ1-1	CASSQALRSTEAFF
TRBV4-3	TRBJ1-4	CASSQDFLGREKLFF
TRBV12-1	TRBJ1-1	CASSSIPPGAFF
TRBV9	TRBJ1-1	CASSPQPTGGTEAFF
TRBV11-2	TRBJ1-1	CASKGRAVRAFF
TRBV6-1	TRBJ1-1	CASSGQGPTEAFF
TRBV5-6	TRBJ1-1	CASSLAWPGDVSEAFF
TRBV10-1	TRBJ1-2	CASSAGDRDLNGYTF
TRBV9	TRBJ1-2	CASSPGGSLYDGYTF
TRBV20-1	TRBJ1-1	CSAGRGFEAFF
TRBV6-5	TRBJ1-2	CASSLWAGTNYGYTF
TRBV7-8	TRBJ1-5	CASSLVGRGVDQPQHF
TRBV2	TRBJ1-5	CASQADSNQPQHF
TRBV7-8	TRBJ1-5	CASSLGGSGRHQPQHF
TRBV9	TRBJ2-1	CASSVGLLARSYNEQFF
TRBV5-6	TRBJ2-7	CASSPAPWTSGYEQYF
TRBV19	TRBJ2-2	CASSLRGPNTGELFF
TRBV11-2	TRBJ2-5	CASSFSVGSETQYF
TRBV4-2	TRBJ2-7	CASSQDLSGTYEQYF
TRBV4-1	TRBJ1-2	CASSQDSEQPWGYTF
TRBV5-4	TRBJ2-7	CASSPGRDRGRGEQYF
TRBV5-6	TRBJ1-1	CASSLLQVMNTEAFF
TRBV27	TRBJ2-1	CASSLSGGRNEQFF
TRBV6-4	TRBJ1-1	CASKPPGTGNTEAFF
TRBV5-1	TRBJ1-3	CASSQGAGSGNTIYF
TRBV11-2	TRBJ2-5	CASSPSVTRTETQYF
TRBV5-1	TRBJ1-2	CASSQDRERYGYTF
TRBV6-6	TRBJ2-5	CASRTGEETQYF
TRBV30	TRBJ1-1	CAWSTDVNTEAFF